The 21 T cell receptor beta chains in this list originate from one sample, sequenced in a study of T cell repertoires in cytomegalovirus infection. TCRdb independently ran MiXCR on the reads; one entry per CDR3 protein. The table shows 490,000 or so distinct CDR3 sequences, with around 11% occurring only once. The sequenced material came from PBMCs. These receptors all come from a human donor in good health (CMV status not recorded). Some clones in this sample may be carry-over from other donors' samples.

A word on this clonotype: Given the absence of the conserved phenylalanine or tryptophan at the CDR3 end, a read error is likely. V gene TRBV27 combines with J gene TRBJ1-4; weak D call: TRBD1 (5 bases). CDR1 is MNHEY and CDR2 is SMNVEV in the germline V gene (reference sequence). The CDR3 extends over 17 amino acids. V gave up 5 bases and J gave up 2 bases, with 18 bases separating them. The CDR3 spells CASSPGTSRATNEKLFL. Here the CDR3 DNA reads TGTGCCAGCAGTCCCGGGACCTCCCGAGCGACTAATGAAAAACTGTTTCTT.

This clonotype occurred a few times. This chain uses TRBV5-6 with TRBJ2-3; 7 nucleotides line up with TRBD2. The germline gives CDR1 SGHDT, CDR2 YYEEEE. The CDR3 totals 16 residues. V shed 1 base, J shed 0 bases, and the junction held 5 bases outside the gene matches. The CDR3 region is CASSLSSGYSTDTQYF. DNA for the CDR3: TGTGCCAGCAGCTTGTCTAGCGGCTATAGCACAGATACGCAGTATTTT. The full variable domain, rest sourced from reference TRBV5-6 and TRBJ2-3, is DAGVTQSPTHLIKTRGQQVTLRCSPKSGHDTVSWYQQALGQGPQFIFQYYEEEERQRGNFPDRFSGHQFPNYSSELNVNALLLGDSALYLCASSLSSGYSTDTQYFGPGTRLTVL.

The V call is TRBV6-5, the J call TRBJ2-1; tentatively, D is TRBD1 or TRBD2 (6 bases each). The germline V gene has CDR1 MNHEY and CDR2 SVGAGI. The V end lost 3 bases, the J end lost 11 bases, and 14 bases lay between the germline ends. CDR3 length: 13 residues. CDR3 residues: CASSYGGRQKQFF. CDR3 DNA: TGTGCCAGCAGTTATGGGGGGCGCCAGAAGCAGTTCTTC.

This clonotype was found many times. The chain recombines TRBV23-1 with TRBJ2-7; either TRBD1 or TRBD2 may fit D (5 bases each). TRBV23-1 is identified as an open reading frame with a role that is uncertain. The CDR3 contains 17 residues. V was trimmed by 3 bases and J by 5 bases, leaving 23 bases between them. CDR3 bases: TGCGCCAGCAGTCACCCCGGGATCGGGCCAGGGCAGCACGAGCAGTACTTC. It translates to CASSHPGIGPGQHEQYF.

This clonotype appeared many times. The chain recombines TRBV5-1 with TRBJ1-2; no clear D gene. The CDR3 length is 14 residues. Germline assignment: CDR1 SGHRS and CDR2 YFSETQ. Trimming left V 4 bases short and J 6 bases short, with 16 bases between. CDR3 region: CASSRSSAEDGYTF. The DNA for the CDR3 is TGCGCCAGCAGCCGAAGTTCGGCGGAAGATGGCTACACCTTC. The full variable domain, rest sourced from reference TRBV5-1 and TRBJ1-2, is KAGVTQTPRYLIKTRGQQVTLSCSPISGHRSVSWYQQTPGQGLQFLFEYFSETQRNKGNFPGRFSGRQFSNSRSEMNVSTLELGDSALYLCASSRSSAEDGYTFGSGTRLTVV.

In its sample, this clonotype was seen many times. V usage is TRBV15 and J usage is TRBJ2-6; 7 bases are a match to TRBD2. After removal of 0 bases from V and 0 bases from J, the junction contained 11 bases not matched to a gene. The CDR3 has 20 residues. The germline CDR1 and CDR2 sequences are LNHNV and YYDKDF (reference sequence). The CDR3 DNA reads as TGTGCCACCAGCAGAGATGAAGGGAGGGCACACCTCTCTGGGGCCAACGTCCTGACTTTC. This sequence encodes CATSRDEGRAHLSGANVLTF.

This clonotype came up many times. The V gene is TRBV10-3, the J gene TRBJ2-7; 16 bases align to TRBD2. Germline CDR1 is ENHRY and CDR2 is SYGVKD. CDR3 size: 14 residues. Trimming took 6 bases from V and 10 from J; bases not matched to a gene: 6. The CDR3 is CAIREGLAGGPQYF. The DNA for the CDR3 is TGTGCCATCAGGGAGGGACTAGCGGGAGGGCCTCAGTACTTC.

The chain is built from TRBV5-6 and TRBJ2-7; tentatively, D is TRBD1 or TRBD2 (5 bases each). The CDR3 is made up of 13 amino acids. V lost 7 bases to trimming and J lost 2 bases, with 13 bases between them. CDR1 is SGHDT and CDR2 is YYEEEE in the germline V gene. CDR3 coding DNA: TGTGCCAGCCGAGGGTGGGGGACCTACGAGCAGTACTTC. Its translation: CASRGWGTYEQYF.

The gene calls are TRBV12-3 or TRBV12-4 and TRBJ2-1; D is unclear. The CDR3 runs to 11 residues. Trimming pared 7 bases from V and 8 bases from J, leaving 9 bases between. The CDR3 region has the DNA TGTGCCAGCACCCTCCGGTATGAGCAGTTCTTC. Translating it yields CASTLRYEQFF.

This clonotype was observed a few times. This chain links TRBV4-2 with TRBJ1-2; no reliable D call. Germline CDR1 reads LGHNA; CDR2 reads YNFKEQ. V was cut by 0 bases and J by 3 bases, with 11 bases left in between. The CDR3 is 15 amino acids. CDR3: CASSQEKIEHYGYTF. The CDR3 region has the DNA TGTGCCAGCAGCCAAGAGAAGATAGAACACTATGGCTACACCTTC.

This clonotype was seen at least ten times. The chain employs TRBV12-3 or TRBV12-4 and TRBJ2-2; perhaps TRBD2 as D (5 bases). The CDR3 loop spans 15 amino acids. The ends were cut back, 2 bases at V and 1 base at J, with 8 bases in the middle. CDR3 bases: TGTGCCAGCAGTTTACGGCGGGTGAACACCGGGGAGCTGTTTTTT. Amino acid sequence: CASSLRRVNTGELFF.

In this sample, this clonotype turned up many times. The CDR3 DNA is TGCGCCAGCAGCTTGGAGGCAGGCAGTCCTAATTCACCCCTCCACTTT. This codes for CASSLEAGSPNSPLHF. This chain joins TRBV5-1 and TRBJ1-6, with unresolved D. The CDR3 covers 16 residues. Germline V gene data show CDR1 as SGHRS and CDR2 as YFSETQ. Trimming shortened V by 0 bases and J by 6 bases, and 13 bases separated the two germline ends.

DNA of the CDR3: TGCAGTGCTAGACAGGGGGCTGACACTGAAGCTTTCTTT. Residues: CSARQGADTEAFF. The rearrangement links TRBV20-1 to TRBJ1-1; 8 nucleotides match TRBD1. Germline lookup yields CDR1 DFQATT and CDR2 SNEGSKA (reference sequence). The CDR3 runs 13 residues. V lost 2 bases to trimming and J lost 3 bases; unmatched junction nucleotides: 2.

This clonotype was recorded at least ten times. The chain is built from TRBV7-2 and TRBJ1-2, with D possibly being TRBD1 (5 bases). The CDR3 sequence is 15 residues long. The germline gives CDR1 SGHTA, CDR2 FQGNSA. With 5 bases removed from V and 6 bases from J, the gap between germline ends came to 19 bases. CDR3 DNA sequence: TGTGCCAGCAGCCCAGGGTCCGGGGACGGGAATGGCTACACCTTC. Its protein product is CASSPGSGDGNGYTF.

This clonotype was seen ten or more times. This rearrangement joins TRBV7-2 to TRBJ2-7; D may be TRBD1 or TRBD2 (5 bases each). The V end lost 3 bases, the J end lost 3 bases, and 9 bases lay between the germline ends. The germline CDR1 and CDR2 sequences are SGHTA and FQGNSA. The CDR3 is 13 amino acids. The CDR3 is CASSFEGLYEQYF. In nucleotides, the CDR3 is TGTGCCAGCAGCTTTGAGGGGCTCTACGAGCAGTACTTC.

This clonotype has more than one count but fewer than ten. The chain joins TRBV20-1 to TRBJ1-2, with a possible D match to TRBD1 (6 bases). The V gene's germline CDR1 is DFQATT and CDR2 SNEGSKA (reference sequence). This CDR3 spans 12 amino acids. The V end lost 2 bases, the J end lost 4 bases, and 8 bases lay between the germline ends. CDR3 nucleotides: TGCAGTGCTAGACAGGGGTCCTATGGCTACACCTTC. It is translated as CSARQGSYGYTF.

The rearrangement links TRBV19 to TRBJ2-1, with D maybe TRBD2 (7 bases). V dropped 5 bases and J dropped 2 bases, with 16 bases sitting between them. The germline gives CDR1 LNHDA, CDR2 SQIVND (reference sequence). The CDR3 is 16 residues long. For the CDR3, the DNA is TGTGCCAGTAGTGCCCCCGGGGGGCCCCCCTACAATGAGCAGTTCTTC. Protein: CASSAPGGPPYNEQFF.

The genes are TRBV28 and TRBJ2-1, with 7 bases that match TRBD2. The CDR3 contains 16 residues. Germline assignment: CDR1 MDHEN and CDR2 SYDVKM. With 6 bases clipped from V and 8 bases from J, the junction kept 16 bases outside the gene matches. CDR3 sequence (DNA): TGTGCCAGCAGAAACCCCCGGGACGGGGGGTGGGATGAGCAGTTCTTC. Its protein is CASRNPRDGGWDEQFF.

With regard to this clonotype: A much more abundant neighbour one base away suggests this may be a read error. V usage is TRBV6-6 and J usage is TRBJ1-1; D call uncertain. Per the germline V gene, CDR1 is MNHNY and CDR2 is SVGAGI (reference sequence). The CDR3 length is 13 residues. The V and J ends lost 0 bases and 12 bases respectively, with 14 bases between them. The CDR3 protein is CASSYSSPQATFF. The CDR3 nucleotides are TGTGCCAGCAGTTACTCGAGTCCCCAGGCGACTTTCTTT.

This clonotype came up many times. Written as DNA, the CDR3 is TGTGCCATCAGTGGGGGGCTAGCGGGAGGGGGCCCAGATACGCAGTATTTT. It translates to CAISGGLAGGGPDTQYF. The chain uses TRBV10-3 and TRBJ2-3; 12 bases are shared with TRBD2. CDR3 size: 17 residues. Unmatched junction bases numbered 9, after V lost 4 bases and J lost 4 bases. Germline CDR1 ENHRY, CDR2 SYGVKD.

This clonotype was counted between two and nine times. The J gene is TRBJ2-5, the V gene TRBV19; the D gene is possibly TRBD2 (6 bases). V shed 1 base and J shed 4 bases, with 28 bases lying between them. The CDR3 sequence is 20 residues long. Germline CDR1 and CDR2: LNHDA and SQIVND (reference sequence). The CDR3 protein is CASSIAPREEWLINRETQYF. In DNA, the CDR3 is TGTGCCAGTAGTATAGCGCCTAGGGAGGAATGGCTGATTAATCGAGAGACCCAGTACTTC.